This TCR beta chain stems from a study of T cells in Graves' hyperthyroidism and ophthalmopathy. Per the germline V gene, CDR1 is SQVTM and CDR2 is ANQGSEA. Trimming left V 5 bases short and J 5 bases short, with 18 bases between. This CDR3 has 14 amino acids. From RNA transcripts, TCR beta CDR3 regions were amplified. The HTBI set primed first-round TCR CDR3 RT-PCR. One entry per CDR3 protein, called by TCRdb with MiXCR from the multiplex PCR reads. The sample lists approximately 500,000 distinct CDR3 sequences, 46% occurring once. The source is a woman under 30 with Graves' hyperthyroidism. Input material: peripheral blood or thyroid tissue (not recorded which). V usage is TRBV29-1 and J usage is TRBJ2-5; D may match TRBD1 or TRBD2 (5 bases each). CDR3 amino acids: CSVKGGGVQETQYF. The CDR3 DNA is TGCAGCGTTAAGGGTGGGGGAGTCCAGGAGACCCAGTACTTC.